Below are 21 T cell receptor beta chains sequenced from a single sample in a study of blood T cell repertoires in COVID-19. Sequencing used immunoSEQ multiplex PCR; TCRdb keeps in-frame clones, though not all of them. The sample records 150,000 to 200,000 clones, 79% being singletons. Sequences were obtained from peripheral blood. These receptors were obtained from a woman in her thirties or forties with COVID-19, enrolled during active disease.

This rearrangement joins TRBV5-1 to TRBJ2-3; weak D call: TRBD2 (6 bases). The CDR3 consists of 16 residues. Per germline, CDR1 SGHRS and CDR2 YFSETQ. Trimming removed 0 bases at V and 1 base at J, with 12 bases between. CDR3 residues: CASSLVGGGGTDTQYF. The DNA of the CDR3 is TGCGCCAGCAGCTTGGTGGGGGGTGGAGGCACAGATACGCAGTATTTT. Complete variable domain (other parts from reference TRBV5-1 and TRBJ2-3): KAGVTQTPRYLIKTRGQQVTLSCSPISGHRSVSWYQQTPGQGLQFLFEYFSETQRNKGNFPGRFSGRQFSNSRSEMNVSTLELGDSALYLCASSLVGGGGTDTQYFGPGTRLTVL.

The genes are TRBV5-1 and TRBJ1-2, with 9 nucleotides matching TRBD1. The germline CDR1 and CDR2 sequences are SGHRS and YFSETQ. With V trimmed by 4 bases and J by 6 bases, 10 bases remained unmatched. This CDR3 contains 15 residues. The CDR3 protein is CASSLGQGIWDGYTF. The CDR3 DNA reads as TGCGCCAGCAGCCTGGGACAGGGAATTTGGGATGGCTACACCTTC.

The chain combines TRBV5-6 with TRBJ1-2; TRBD1 might be the D (6 bases). This CDR3 region has 16 residues. The V end lost 4 bases, the J end lost 4 bases, and 20 bases lay between the germline ends. Per germline, CDR1 SGHDT and CDR2 YYEEEE. This chain's CDR3 is CASSPFGGAQGYGYTF. DNA for the CDR3: TGTGCCAGCAGCCCCTTCGGGGGGGCGCAAGGCTATGGCTACACCTTC. Full variable domain (remainder filled in from reference TRBV5-6 and TRBJ1-2): DAGVTQSPTHLIKTRGQQVTLRCSPKSGHDTVSWYQQALGQGPQFIFQYYEEEERQRGNFPDRFSGHQFPNYSSELNVNALLLGDSALYLCASSPFGGAQGYGYTFGSGTRLTVV.

The chain employs TRBV6-2 or TRBV6-3 and TRBJ1-4; perhaps TRBD1 as D (6 bases). Germline CDR1 and CDR2: MNHEY and SVGEGT. Trimming took 6 bases from V and 8 from J, leaving 13 bases between them. The CDR3 loop spans 13 amino acids. The CDR3 is CASSRPGHEKLFF. The CDR3 bases are TGTGCCAGCAGCCGCCCGGGACACGAAAAACTGTTTTTT.

This sequence joins TRBV19 and TRBJ2-3; D is perhaps TRBD2 (6 bases). Germline lookup yields CDR1 LNHDA and CDR2 SQIVND (reference sequence). Trimming stripped 4 bases from V and 0 bases from J, with 14 bases between. The CDR3 covers 16 residues. The CDR3: CASSSGALPSTDTQYF. Here the CDR3 DNA reads TGTGCCAGTAGTAGCGGGGCCCTACCTAGCACAGATACGCAGTATTTT.

This sequence joins TRBV6-1 and TRBJ1-2, with D tentatively TRBD1 (6 bases). V lost 1 base and J 4 bases, leaving 10 bases between the germline ends. Germline V lookup: CDR1 MNHNS, CDR2 SASEGT. This CDR3 has 14 amino acids. This CDR3 reads CASSEGGGFYGYTF. The CDR3 nucleotides read TGTGCCAGCAGTGAAGGGGGGGGCTTCTATGGCTACACCTTC.

The rearrangement uses TRBV10-2 and TRBJ1-2; no definite D call. CDR1 is WSHSY and CDR2 is SAAADI in the germline V gene. This CDR3 has 11 residues. V shed 10 bases and J shed 7 bases, with 13 bases lying between them. Written as DNA, the CDR3 is TGCGCCACCGGGGAGAGGGCTGGCTACACCTTC. It specifies CATGERAGYTF.

The chain recombines TRBV7-3 with TRBJ1-6; D not certain. CDR1 SGHTA and CDR2 FQGTGA come from the germline V gene. V was pared by 2 bases and J by 1 base, with 12 bases between. This CDR3 spans 17 amino acids. The CDR3, as DNA: TGTGCCAGCAGCTTAGGTCGGGGAGGGTCCTATAATTCACCCCTCCACTTT. Its protein is CASSLGRGGSYNSPLHF.

The rearrangement links TRBV6-5 to TRBJ2-7; TRBD2 matches at 8 bases. The ends lost 5 bases at V and 0 bases at J; junction bases unmatched: 3. CDR1 is MNHEY, CDR2 SVGAGI, per germline. This CDR3 has 14 amino acids. CDR3 nucleotide sequence: TGTGCCAGCAGTCGGGAGGGAAGCTCCTACGAGCAGTACTTC. This sequence encodes CASSREGSSYEQYF.

V and J are TRBV7-9 and TRBJ1-1; possible D gene TRBD1, 6 bases. V was trimmed by 6 bases and J by 4 bases, leaving 12 bases between them. CDR1 and CDR2 from the germline V gene are SEHNR and FQNEAQ (reference sequence). CDR3 length: 13 residues. CDR3 bases: TGTGCCAGCAGTGCGGGGGGCTTCACTGAAGCTTTCTTT. This codes for CASSAGGFTEAFF.

The chain carries TRBV4-1 and TRBJ2-2; TRBD1 matches at 8 bases. The CDR3 has 15 amino acids. The germline CDR1 and CDR2 sequences are MGHRA and YSYEKL. V lost 3 bases and J lost 7; bases outside the gene matches: 7. The CDR3 DNA follows: TGCGCCAGCAGCCAGGGGCAGGGGGCGTTCGGGGAGCTGTTTTTT. It specifies CASSQGQGAFGELFF.

The chain is built from TRBV20-1 and TRBJ1-2, with D hard to call. CDR1 DFQATT and CDR2 SNEGSKA come from the germline V gene (reference sequence). This CDR3 region has 11 residues. V dropped 1 base and J dropped 8 bases, with 8 bases sitting between them. CDR3: CSARGERGYTF. The CDR3 nucleotides read TGCAGTGCTAGAGGGGAGCGAGGCTACACCTTC.

CDR3 nucleotide sequence: TGTGCCAGCAGTGCCGCAGGGGGAAAGAATCAGCCCCAGCATTTT. It yields the protein CASSAAGGKNQPQHF. J is TRBJ1-5 and V is TRBV2; 7 bases agree with TRBD1. V was pared by 4 bases and J by 4 bases, with 7 bases of the junction left unmatched. Germline values: CDR1 SNHLY, CDR2 FYNNEI. CDR3 length: 15 amino acids.

J is TRBJ1-2 and V is TRBV5-1; the D is unclear. Germline assignment: CDR1 SGHRS and CDR2 YFSETQ. V gave up 5 bases and J gave up 5 bases, with 13 bases separating them. The CDR3 covers 13 residues. The CDR3 sequence is CASSLTEYYGYTF. CDR3 in DNA: TGCGCCAGCAGTCTCACAGAGTATTATGGCTACACCTTC.

This chain joins TRBV29-1 and TRBJ1-2, with a possible D match to TRBD1 (5 bases). The V gene's germline CDR1 is SQVTM and CDR2 ANQGSEA. Trimming cost V 4 bases and J 4 bases, with 13 bases left between them. The CDR3 has 13 amino acids. CDR3 amino acids: CSVVVRGGYGYTF. The CDR3 nucleotides read TGCAGCGTTGTTGTAAGGGGAGGCTATGGCTACACCTTC.

The chain links TRBV5-1 to TRBJ1-1; a weak D match, TRBD1 (5 bases). V was shortened by 4 bases and J by 7 bases, with 11 bases between the two germline ends. Per the germline V gene, CDR1 is SGHRS and CDR2 is YFSETQ. This CDR3 has 12 amino acids. DNA of the CDR3: TGCGCCAGCAGCCGGCAGGGTGATGAAGCTTTCTTT. Residues: CASSRQGDEAFF.

The rearrangement uses TRBV30 and TRBJ2-7; 8 bases line up with TRBD2. This CDR3 contains 15 residues. The ends lost 4 bases at V and 2 bases at J; junction bases unmatched: 10. CDR1 GTSNPN and CDR2 SVGIG come from the germline V gene (reference sequence). The CDR3 spells CAWIPLAGLAYEQYF. The CDR3, as DNA: TGTGCCTGGATACCCCTAGCGGGCCTCGCCTACGAGCAGTACTTC.

The chain combines TRBV19 with TRBJ1-4, with D perhaps TRBD1 (6 bases). Germline CDR1 and CDR2: LNHDA and SQIVND (reference sequence). V shed 2 bases and J shed 2 bases, with 9 bases lying between them. This CDR3 is 15 amino acids long. CDR3 sequence reads: CASSIKRGTNEKLFF. The CDR3 DNA reads TGTGCCAGTAGTATAAAAAGGGGGACTAATGAAAAACTGTTTTTT.

In this sample, this clone turned up a few times. The chain employs TRBV30 and TRBJ2-3; 8 nucleotides agree with TRBD1. The germline CDR1 and CDR2 sequences are GTSNPN and SVGIG (reference sequence). The CDR3 is 13 amino acids. The V segment lost 4 bases and the J segment 6 bases; nucleotides outside the gene matches: 6. The CDR3 nucleotides read TGTGCCTGGATCAGGACAGGGCAGGATACGCAGTATTTT. It yields the protein CAWIRTGQDTQYF. Together with reference TRBV30 and TRBJ2-3, the CDR3 gives the full variable domain: SQTIHQWPATLVQPVGSPLSLECTVEGTSNPNLYWYRQAAGRGLQLLFYSVGIGQISSEVPQNLSASRPQDRQFILSSKKLLLSDSGFYLCAWIRTGQDTQYFGPGTRLTVL.

CDR3 region: CASSVSGGRANEQYF. The CDR3 region has the DNA TGTGCCAGCAGCGTGAGCGGGGGCAGGGCGAACGAGCAGTACTTC. The chain joins TRBV3-1 (or the pseudogene TRBV3-2) to TRBJ2-7, with 8 bases fitting TRBD2. Germline V gene sequence: CDR1 LGHDT, CDR2 YNNKEL (reference sequence). The CDR3 extends over 15 amino acids. Trimming cost V 5 bases and J 5 bases; bases outside gene matches: 11.

The genes are TRBV15 and TRBJ2-7, with D maybe TRBD1 (6 bases). The germline V gene has CDR1 LNHNV and CDR2 YYDKDF (reference sequence). This CDR3 region has 13 residues. V was cut by 3 bases and J by 5 bases, with 11 bases left in between. The DNA for the CDR3 is TGTGCCACCAGCAGTAGTAACAGGGACGAGCAGTACTTC. Its translation: CATSSSNRDEQYF.